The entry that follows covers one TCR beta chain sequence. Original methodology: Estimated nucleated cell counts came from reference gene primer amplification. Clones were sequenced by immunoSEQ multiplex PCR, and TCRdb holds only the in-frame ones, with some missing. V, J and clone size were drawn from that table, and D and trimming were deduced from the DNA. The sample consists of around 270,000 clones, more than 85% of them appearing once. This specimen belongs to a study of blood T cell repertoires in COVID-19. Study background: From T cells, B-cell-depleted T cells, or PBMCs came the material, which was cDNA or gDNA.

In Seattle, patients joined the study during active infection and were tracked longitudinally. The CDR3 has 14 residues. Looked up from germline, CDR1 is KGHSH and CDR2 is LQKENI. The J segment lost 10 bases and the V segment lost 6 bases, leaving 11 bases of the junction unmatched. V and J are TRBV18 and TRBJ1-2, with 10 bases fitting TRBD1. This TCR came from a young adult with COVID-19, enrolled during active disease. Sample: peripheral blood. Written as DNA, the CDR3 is TGTGCCAGCTCCTTGACCGGGACAGGGGAAAACTACACCTTC. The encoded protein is CASSLTGTGENYTF.